Each of the 18 T cell receptor beta chains below was sequenced from the same sample in a study of sequential checkpoint blockade in melanoma (dated by TCRdb to the late 2010s). Explained via the paper, the treatment or condition label denotes: randomized to nivolumab then ipilimumab (arm A) or the reverse (arm B). The receptor library was made with the immunoSEQ multiplex PCR assay. What TCRdb holds here is the immuneACCESS table cut down to in-frame rearrangements. Part of the clones is not present; checked against another copy, under half of the missing clones reflect an unresolved V gene, and the others are unexplained. This sample has more than 10,000 clones in its table, and roughly 21% of those were observed once. The top ten clonotypes cover 5.5% to 7% of the sample. The sequences come from tumor tissue (inferred from file names), collected from a patient given nivolumab and ipilimumab in sequence. The source is a human donor with melanoma.

V is TRBV23-1 and J is TRBJ2-2; TRBD1 aligns across 7 bases. TRBV23-1 is an open reading frame, and its role is uncertain. This CDR3 has 16 amino acids. Unmatched junction bases numbered 9, after V lost 6 bases and J lost 2 bases. CDR3 sequence reads: CASSLHRGTNTGELFF. The CDR3 DNA reads TGCGCCAGCAGCTTGCACAGGGGCACAAACACCGGGGAGCTGTTTTTT.

The chain recombines TRBV28 with TRBJ1-6; 7 bases agree with TRBD1. The CDR3 extends over 14 amino acids. Germline CDR1 reads MDHEN; CDR2 reads SYDVKM. Losses at the gene ends were 2 bases for V and 7 bases for J; bases not matched to a gene: 2. Here the CDR3 reads CASSLGQANSPLHF. The CDR3 DNA reads TGTGCCAGCAGTTTAGGACAGGCGAATTCACCCCTCCACTTT.

This rearrangement joins TRBV6-4 to TRBJ1-1; D is undetermined. In germline, CDR1 is MRHNA, CDR2 SNTAGT. Trimming pared 5 bases from V and 6 bases from J, leaving 7 bases between. The CDR3 spans 11 residues. The CDR3 protein is CASSLGPEAFF. The DNA for the CDR3 is TGTGCCAGCAGTCTAGGTCCTGAAGCTTTCTTT.

The rearrangement uses TRBV19 and TRBJ2-1; a weak D match, TRBD2 (6 bases). V lost 4 bases to trimming and J lost 0 bases, with 13 bases between them. The CDR3 runs 16 residues. The V gene's germline CDR1 is LNHDA and CDR2 SQIVND (reference sequence). As DNA, the CDR3 is TGTGCCAGTAGTACGACCCCGGGACTCTCCTACAATGAGCAGTTCTTC. Protein sequence: CASSTTPGLSYNEQFF.

This clone has more than one count but fewer than ten. The rearrangement links TRBV9 to TRBJ1-2; D gene ambiguous. The V and J ends lost 0 bases and 0 bases respectively, with 9 bases between them. The CDR3 has 15 residues. Germline V gene data show CDR1 as SGDLS and CDR2 as YYNGEE. CDR3 residues: CASSVGGRANYGYTF. CDR3 bases: TGTGCCAGCAGCGTAGGAGGACGGGCTAACTATGGCTACACCTTC.

J is TRBJ1-2 and V is TRBV10-3; 8 nucleotides match TRBD1. The CDR3 runs to 13 residues. CDR1 and CDR2 from the germline V gene are ENHRY and SYGVKD. J was trimmed by 8 bases and V by 0 bases; bases with no gene match: 2. The chain's CDR3 is CAISESDREGYTF. The CDR3 DNA follows: TGTGCCATCAGTGAGTCGGACAGGGAGGGCTACACCTTC.

The genes are TRBV6-8 and TRBJ2-1; D is uncertain. The CDR3 runs 15 residues. V was trimmed by 1 base and J by 5 bases, leaving 12 bases between them. The germline CDR1 and CDR2 sequences are MNHGY and SAAAGT. The CDR3 region is CASSYFQQLNNEQFF. The CDR3 nucleotides are TGTGCCAGCAGTTACTTTCAGCAACTAAACAATGAGCAGTTCTTC.

This clone has more than one count but fewer than ten. This chain links TRBV6-8 with TRBJ2-4; D not resolved. Germline-derived CDR1 and CDR2 are MNHGY and SAAAGT. Trimming shortened V by 2 bases and J by 8 bases, and 13 bases separated the two germline ends. CDR3 size: 14 residues. The CDR3 protein is CASSYPPSADIQYF. CDR3 in DNA: TGTGCCAGCAGTTACCCCCCGAGTGCGGACATTCAGTACTTC.

This rearrangement joins TRBV5-1 to TRBJ1-3; D remains ambiguous. The V and J ends lost 0 bases and 0 bases respectively, with 4 bases between them. This CDR3 is built from 14 residues. The V gene's germline CDR1 is SGHRS and CDR2 YFSETQ. The CDR3 region is CASSLDGSGNTIYF. CDR3 nucleotides: TGCGCCAGCAGCTTGGACGGCTCTGGAAACACCATATATTTT.

V gene TRBV19 combines with J gene TRBJ2-1; 10 bases line up with TRBD2. Germline lookup yields CDR1 LNHDA and CDR2 SQIVND (reference sequence). The CDR3 totals 14 residues. The junction had 6 bases not matched to a gene; V was cut back by 8 bases and J by 5 bases. The CDR3 here is CASRLAGAHNEQFF. The CDR3 bases are TGTGCCAGTCGCCTAGCGGGGGCCCACAATGAGCAGTTCTTC.

This clone is medium-sized in the sample. The chain has TRBV6-8 and TRBJ1-5, with 11 positions matching TRBD1. The ends lost 4 bases at V and 6 bases at J; junction bases unmatched: 8. This CDR3 is 16 amino acids long. In germline, CDR1 is MNHGY, CDR2 SAAAGT. CDR3 sequence reads: CASSSRDRGTGQPQHF. The CDR3 bases are TGTGCCAGCAGTTCCCGGGACAGGGGGACCGGTCAGCCCCAGCATTTT.

The chain recombines TRBV4-1 with TRBJ1-2; D is unclear. The V gene's germline CDR1 is MGHRA and CDR2 YSYEKL. Trimming stripped 0 bases from V and 2 bases from J, with 10 bases between. This CDR3 has 15 amino acids. The CDR3 DNA sequence: TGCGCCAGCAGCCAAGAGGTCAGTCTGAACTATGGCTACACCTTC. Translated, it gives CASSQEVSLNYGYTF.

This clone was picked up a small number of times. At one boundary the junction diverges from the germline segment, which might be a read error. At least one base is unread or ambiguous, so its residue appears as X. The genes are TRBV30 and TRBJ1-4, with D hard to call. There are 16 residues in the CDR3. Germline assignment: CDR1 GTSNPN and CDR2 SVGIG (reference sequence). The CDR3 is CAWRVLSGRTNXKLFF. Written as DNA, the CDR3 is TGTGCCTGGAGGGTACTCAGCGGGCGCACTAATRAAAAACTGTTTTTT.

This clone was observed a few times. The V call is TRBV6-8, the J call TRBJ2-2, with 16 nucleotides matching TRBD2. The ends lost 4 bases at V and 6 bases at J; junction bases unmatched: 2. The germline V gene encodes CDR1 MNHGY and CDR2 SAAAGT. The CDR3 length is 16 residues. The CDR3, as DNA: TGTGCCAGCAGTTCGGGACTAGCGGGGGGGTCCGGGGAGCTGTTTTTT. Protein: CASSSGLAGGSGELFF.

The chain uses TRBV2 and TRBJ2-5; D is uncertain. Germline V CDR1 and CDR2: SNHLY, FYNNEI. V lost 6 bases and J lost 0, with 5 bases in between. The CDR3 totals 12 residues. For the CDR3, the DNA is TGTGCCAGCAGCTTCGACCAAGAGACCCAGTACTTC. Its translation: CASSFDQETQYF.

The chain employs TRBV7-7 and TRBJ2-2; 9 nucleotides agree with TRBD1. Germline CDR1 SSHAT, CDR2 FNYEAQ (reference sequence). V trimming: 1 base; J trimming: 3 bases; junction bases outside the gene matches: 3. This CDR3 region has 16 residues. CDR3 DNA: TGTGCCAGCAGCTTAGGGACAGGGGTCCACACCGGGGAGCTGTTTTTT. Translating gives CASSLGTGVHTGELFF.

This clone has a handful of counts. A read error may produce the germline difference seen at one junction end. The rearrangement uses TRBV11-3 and TRBJ1-4; D perhaps matches TRBD1 (6 bases). Germline assignment: CDR1 SGHNT and CDR2 YENEEA. The CDR3 is 17 amino acids. Here the CDR3 reads CASSLGTTGLPNEKLFF. The DNA for the CDR3 is TGTGCTAGCAGCTTAGGTACGACAGGACTTCCTAATGAAAAACTGTTTTTT.

This clone was observed a few times. The V call is TRBV6-8, the J call TRBJ2-3; D is perhaps TRBD1 or TRBD2 (5 bases each). The length of the CDR3 is 13 residues. Per germline, CDR1 MNHGY and CDR2 SAAAGT. The CDR3 region is CALGPMGIDTQYF. The CDR3 DNA reads TGTGCGCTGGGACCAATGGGGATTGATACGCAGTATTTT.